This T cell receptor (beta chain) is from a study of cytomegalovirus exposure and HLA in healthy donors. This clone was seen only a few times. Its antigen is unidentified. Whole-study findings and limits: Data from an earlier analysis indicated that most TCR beta V segments were productive either about 90% or about 30% of the time. A missense variant in DCLRE1C was later tied to TCR beta V- and J-gene trimming.

The CDR3 runs to 13 residues. Trimming left V 7 bases short and J 1 base short, with 14 bases between. Germline V lookup: CDR1 SQVTM, CDR2 ANQGSEA. The PCR ran on 60 Vbeta and 13 Jbeta primers. Original data processing: Unique TCR beta chains totaled some 78 million in a later count, with around 10 million of them shared. Sequencing was performed with immunoSEQ multiplex PCR; in TCRdb, only in-frame clones are kept and a portion is missing. D and trimming come from the DNA, and the V and J calls and clone size come from that table. The sample includes about 230,000 clones, roughly 84% of them seen just once.

This rearrangement joins TRBV29-1 to TRBJ2-7, with a weak D call TRBD1 (6 bases). The TCR was taken from a girl aged 2 to 9 in good health and CMV-seronegative. Material for sequencing was PBMCs. CDR3 region: CSARGLWSYEQYF. CDR3 DNA: TGCAGCGCCAGGGGTCTATGGTCCTACGAGCAGTACTTC.